This TCR beta chain was profiled in a study of TIL therapy for anti-PD-1-resistant metastatic lung cancer. The overall study: Most patients had lung adenocarcinoma; four tumors were EGFR-mutant, two ALK-rearranged; half smoked currently or formerly.

Time point here: pre-treatment sample, taken before nivolumab and TIL therapy. The tumor samples were excised metastases, mostly pleural nodules or supraclavicular lymph nodes. This was the immunoSEQ v3 assay. TCRdb keeps only in-frame clones here, not all; method: immunoSEQ multiplex PCR. The profile shows approximately 92,000 clones, roughly 65% of them singletons. With 1 base removed from V and 4 bases from J, the gap between germline ends came to 11 bases. The CDR3 is 15 residues long. The germline V gene has CDR1 KGHSH and CDR2 LQKENI. The sample consisted of tumor tissue, taken at baseline. This receptor was taken from a person aged 25 to 79 with non-small cell lung cancer. The rearrangement links TRBV18 to TRBJ2-1, with D maybe TRBD1 (6 bases). CDR3 region: CASSPQSGEYNEQFF. CDR3 nucleotides: TGTGCCAGCTCACCACAATCAGGGGAATACAATGAGCAGTTCTTC.